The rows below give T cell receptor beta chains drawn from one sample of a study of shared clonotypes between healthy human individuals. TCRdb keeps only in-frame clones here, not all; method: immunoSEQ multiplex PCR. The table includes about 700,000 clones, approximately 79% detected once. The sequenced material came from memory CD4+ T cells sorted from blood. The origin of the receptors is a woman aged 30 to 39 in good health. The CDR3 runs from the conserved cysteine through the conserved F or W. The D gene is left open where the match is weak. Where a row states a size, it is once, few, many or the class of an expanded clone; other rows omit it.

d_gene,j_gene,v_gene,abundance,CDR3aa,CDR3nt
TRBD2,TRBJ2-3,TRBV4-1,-,CASSNLAGGLDTQYF,TGCGCCAGCAGCAATCTAGCGGGAGGGCTGGATACGCAGTATTTT
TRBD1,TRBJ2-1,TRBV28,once,CASSRGNRGNEQFF,TGTGCCAGCAGTCGGGGTAACAGGGGCAATGAGCAGTTCTTC
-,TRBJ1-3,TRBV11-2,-,CASSLALSGASGNTIYF,TGTGCCAGCAGCTTAGCGCTATCGGGGGCCTCTGGAAACACCATATATTTT
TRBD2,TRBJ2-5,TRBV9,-,CASSVGAGPLQETQYF,TGTGCCAGCAGCGTAGGAGCGGGACCACTGCAAGAGACCCAGTACTTC
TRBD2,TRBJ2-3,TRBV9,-,CASSVYPLAGSSTDTQYF,TGTGCCAGCAGCGTGTACCCTTTAGCGGGATCTAGCACAGATACGCAGTATTTT
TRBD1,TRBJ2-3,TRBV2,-,CASTSGQGNTDTQYF,TGTGCCAGCACTTCCGGACAGGGGAATACAGATACGCAGTATTTT
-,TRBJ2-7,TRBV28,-,CASSFDRAGTYEQYF,TGTGCCAGCAGTTTTGATAGGGCGGGAACCTACGAGCAGTACTTC
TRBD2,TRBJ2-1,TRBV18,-,CASSRGLEENNEQFF,TGTGCCAGCTCACGGGGACTAGAGGAAAACAATGAGCAGTTCTTC
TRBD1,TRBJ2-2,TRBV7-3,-,CASSSQGSGELFF,TGTGCCAGCAGCTCACAGGGGTCCGGGGAGCTGTTTTTT
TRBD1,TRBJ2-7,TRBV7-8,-,CASSLGQGGHSYEQYF,TGTGCCAGCAGCTTAGGACAGGGCGGTCACTCCTACGAGCAGTACTTC
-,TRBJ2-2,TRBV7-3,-,CASRTGPSTGELFF,TGTGCCAGCAGGACAGGTCCCAGCACCGGGGAGCTGTTTTTT
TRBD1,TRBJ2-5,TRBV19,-,CASSAQQGRETQYF,TGTGCCAGTAGCGCTCAACAGGGGAGAGAGACCCAGTACTTC
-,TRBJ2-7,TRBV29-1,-,CSVVIRGYEQYF,TGCAGCGTTGTAATTCGGGGTTACGAGCAGTACTTC